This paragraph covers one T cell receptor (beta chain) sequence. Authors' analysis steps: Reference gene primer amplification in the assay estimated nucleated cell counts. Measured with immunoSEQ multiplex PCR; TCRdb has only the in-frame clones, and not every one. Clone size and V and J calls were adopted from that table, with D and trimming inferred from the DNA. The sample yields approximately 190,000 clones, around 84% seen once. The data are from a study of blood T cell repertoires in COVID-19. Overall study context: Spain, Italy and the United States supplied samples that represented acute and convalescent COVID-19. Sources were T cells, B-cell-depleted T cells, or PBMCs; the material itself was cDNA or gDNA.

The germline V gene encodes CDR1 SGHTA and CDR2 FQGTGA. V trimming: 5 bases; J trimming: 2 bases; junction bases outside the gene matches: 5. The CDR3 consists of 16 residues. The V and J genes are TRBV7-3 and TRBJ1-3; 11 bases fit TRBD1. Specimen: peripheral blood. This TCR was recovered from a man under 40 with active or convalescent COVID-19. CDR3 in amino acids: CASSGQGAVAGNTIYF. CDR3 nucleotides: TGTGCCAGCAGCGGACAGGGGGCCGTTGCTGGAAACACCATATATTTT.